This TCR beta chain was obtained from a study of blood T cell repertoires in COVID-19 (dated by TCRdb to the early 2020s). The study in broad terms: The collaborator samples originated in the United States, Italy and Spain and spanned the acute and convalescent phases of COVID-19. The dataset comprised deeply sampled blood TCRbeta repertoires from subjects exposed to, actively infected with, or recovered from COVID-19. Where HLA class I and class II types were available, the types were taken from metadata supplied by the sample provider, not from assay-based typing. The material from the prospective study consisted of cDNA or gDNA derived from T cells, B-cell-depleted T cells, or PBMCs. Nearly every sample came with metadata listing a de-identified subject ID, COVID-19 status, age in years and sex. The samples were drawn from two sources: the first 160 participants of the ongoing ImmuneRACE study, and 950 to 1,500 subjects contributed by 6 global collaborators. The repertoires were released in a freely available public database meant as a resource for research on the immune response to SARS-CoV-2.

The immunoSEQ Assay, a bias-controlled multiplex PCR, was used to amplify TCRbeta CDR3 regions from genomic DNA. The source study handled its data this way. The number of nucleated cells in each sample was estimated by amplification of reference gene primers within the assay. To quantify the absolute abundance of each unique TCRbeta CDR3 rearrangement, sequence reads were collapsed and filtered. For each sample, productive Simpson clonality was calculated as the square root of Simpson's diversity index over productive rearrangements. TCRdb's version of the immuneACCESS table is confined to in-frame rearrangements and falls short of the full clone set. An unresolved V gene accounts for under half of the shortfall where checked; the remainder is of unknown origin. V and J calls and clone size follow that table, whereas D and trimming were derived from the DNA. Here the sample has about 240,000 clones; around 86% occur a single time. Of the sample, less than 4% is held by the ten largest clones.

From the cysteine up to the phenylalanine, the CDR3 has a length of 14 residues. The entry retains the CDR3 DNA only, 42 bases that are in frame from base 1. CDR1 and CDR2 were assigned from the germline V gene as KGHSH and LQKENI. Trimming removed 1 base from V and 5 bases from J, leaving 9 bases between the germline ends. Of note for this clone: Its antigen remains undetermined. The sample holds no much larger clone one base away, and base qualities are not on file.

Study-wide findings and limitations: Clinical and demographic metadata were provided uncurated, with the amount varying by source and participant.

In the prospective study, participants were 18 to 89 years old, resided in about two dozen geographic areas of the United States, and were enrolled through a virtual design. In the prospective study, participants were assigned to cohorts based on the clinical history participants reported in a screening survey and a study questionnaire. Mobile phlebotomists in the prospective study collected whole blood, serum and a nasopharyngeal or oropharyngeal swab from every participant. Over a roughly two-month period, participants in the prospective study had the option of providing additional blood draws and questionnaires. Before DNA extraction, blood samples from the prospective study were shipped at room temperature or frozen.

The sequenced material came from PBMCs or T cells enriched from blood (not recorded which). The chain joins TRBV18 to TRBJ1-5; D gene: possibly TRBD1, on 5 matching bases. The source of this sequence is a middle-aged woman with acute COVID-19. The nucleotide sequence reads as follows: TGTGCCAGCTCACCACGGGGGGGGGATCAGCCCCAGCATTTT. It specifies CASSPRGGDQPQHF.